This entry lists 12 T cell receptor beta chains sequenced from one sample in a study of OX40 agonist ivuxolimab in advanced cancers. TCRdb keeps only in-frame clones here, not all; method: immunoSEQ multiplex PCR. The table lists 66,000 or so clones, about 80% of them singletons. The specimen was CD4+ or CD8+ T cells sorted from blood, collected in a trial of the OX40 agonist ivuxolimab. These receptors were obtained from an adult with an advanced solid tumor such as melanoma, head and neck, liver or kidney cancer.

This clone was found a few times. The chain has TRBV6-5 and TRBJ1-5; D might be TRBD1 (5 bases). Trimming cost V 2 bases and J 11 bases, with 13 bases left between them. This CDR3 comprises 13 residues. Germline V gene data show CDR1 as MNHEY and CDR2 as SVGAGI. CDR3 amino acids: CASSYGGKRAQHF. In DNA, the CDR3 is TGTGCCAGCAGTTACGGGGGGAAACGAGCCCAGCATTTT.

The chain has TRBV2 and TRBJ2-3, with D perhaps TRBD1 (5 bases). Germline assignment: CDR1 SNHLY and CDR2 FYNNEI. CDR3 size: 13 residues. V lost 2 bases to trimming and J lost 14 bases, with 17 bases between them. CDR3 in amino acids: CASSESGYHRPYF. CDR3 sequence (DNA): TGTGCCAGCAGTGAATCGGGCTACCACAGGCCGTATTTT.

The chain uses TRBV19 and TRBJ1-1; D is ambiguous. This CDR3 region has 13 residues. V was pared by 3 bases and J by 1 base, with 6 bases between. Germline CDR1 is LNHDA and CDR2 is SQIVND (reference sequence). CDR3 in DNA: TGTGCCAGTAGTATTGTTCGGAACACTGAAGCTTTCTTT. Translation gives CASSIVRNTEAFF.

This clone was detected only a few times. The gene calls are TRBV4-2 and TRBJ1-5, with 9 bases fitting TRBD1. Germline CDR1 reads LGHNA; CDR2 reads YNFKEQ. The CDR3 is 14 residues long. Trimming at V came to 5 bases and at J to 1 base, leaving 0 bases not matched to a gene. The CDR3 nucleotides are TGTGCCAGCAGCACAGGGGGCAGCAATCAGCCCCAGCATTTT. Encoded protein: CASSTGGSNQPQHF.

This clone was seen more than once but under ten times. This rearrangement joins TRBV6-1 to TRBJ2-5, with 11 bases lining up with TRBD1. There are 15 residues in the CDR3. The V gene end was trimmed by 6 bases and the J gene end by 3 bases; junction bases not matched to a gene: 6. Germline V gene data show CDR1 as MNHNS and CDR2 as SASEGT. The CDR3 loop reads CASSGDRGREETQYF. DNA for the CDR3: TGTGCCAGCAGCGGGGACAGGGGGAGAGAAGAGACCCAGTACTTC.

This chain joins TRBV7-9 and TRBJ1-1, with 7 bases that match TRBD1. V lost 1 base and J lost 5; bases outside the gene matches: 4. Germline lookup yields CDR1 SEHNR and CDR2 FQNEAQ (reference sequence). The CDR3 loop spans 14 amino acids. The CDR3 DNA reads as TGTGCCAGCAGCTTAGGGGCAGGGGGGACTGAAGCTTTCTTT. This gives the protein CASSLGAGGTEAFF.

The CDR3 loop reads CASRFNGRGNTEAFF. The CDR3 nucleotides are TGTGCCAGCCGATTTAACGGACGAGGGAACACTGAAGCTTTCTTT. The chain couples TRBV7-3 to TRBJ1-1, with D uncertain. This CDR3 is built from 15 residues. CDR1 and CDR2 from the germline V gene are SGHTA and FQGTGA. The ends were cut back, 8 bases at V and 1 base at J, with 17 bases in the middle.

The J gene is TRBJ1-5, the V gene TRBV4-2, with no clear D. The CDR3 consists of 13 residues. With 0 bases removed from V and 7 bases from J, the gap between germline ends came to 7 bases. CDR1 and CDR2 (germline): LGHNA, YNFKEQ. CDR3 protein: CASSQDIYQPQHF. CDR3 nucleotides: TGTGCCAGCAGCCAAGATATTTACCAGCCCCAGCATTTT.

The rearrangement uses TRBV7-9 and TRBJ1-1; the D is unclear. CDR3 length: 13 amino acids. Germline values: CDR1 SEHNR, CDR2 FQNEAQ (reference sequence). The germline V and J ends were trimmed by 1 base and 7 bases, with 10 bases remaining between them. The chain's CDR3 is CASSLDVTYEAFF. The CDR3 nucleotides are TGTGCCAGCAGCTTAGATGTTACTTATGAAGCTTTCTTT.

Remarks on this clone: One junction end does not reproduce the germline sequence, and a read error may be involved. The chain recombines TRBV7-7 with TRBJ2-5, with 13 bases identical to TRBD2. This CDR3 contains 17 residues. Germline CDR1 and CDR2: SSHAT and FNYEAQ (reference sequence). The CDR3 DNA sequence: TGTGCTAGCAGCGCATCCGGGACTAGCGGGGCCCGAGAGACCCAGTACTTC. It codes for CASSASGTSGARETQYF.

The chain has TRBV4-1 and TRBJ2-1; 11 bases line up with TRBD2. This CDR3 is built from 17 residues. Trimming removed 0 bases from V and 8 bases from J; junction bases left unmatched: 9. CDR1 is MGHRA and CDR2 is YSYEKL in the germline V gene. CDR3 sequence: CASSQEIAGGGRDEQFF. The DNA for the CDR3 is TGCGCCAGCAGCCAAGAGATAGCGGGGGGGGGTAGGGATGAGCAGTTCTTC.

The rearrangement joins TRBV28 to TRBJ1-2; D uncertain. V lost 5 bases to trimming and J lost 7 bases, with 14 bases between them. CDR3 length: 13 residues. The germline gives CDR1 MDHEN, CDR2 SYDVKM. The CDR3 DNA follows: TGTGCCAGCAGTCCTTCTTTTGGGAGTGGCTACACCTTC. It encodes CASSPSFGSGYTF.